Listed below are T cell receptor beta chains from one sample, sequenced in a study of blood T cell repertoires in COVID-19. Method: immunoSEQ multiplex PCR; TCRdb's copy keeps in-frame clones and lacks some. The top ten hold about 5% of the sample, which has about 260,000 clones, roughly 80% seen once. Sequencing was carried out using peripheral blood. These TCRs come from a man in his 60s who had recovered from COVID-19. Each CDR3 is given with its conserved first and last residue. Each record gives: CDR3 protein, CDR3 DNA, J gene, clone size, V gene, D gene. D genes are given only for firm matches. Clone size appears in some rows only: once, few, many, or a class for an expanded clone.

CDR3: CASSVDAGDEQYF; DNA: TGCGCCAGCAGTGTTGATGCGGGGGACGAGCAGTACTTC; J: TRBJ2-7; size: NA; V: TRBV10-1; D: TRBD2
CDR3: CAWRAGQGASQPQHF; DNA: TGTGCCTGGAGGGCAGGACAGGGGGCGAGTCAGCCCCAGCATTTT; J: TRBJ1-5; size: NA; V: TRBV30; D: TRBD1
CDR3: CASSHGGAERVTDTQYF; DNA: TGTGCCAGCTCACATGGTGGCGCTGAGCGTGTCACAGATACGCAGTATTTT; J: TRBJ2-3; size: once; V: TRBV18; D: NA
CDR3: CASSPQGAPYNEQFF; DNA: TGTGCCAGCAGCCCTCAGGGGGCCCCCTACAATGAGCAGTTCTTC; J: TRBJ2-1; size: once; V: TRBV5-4; D: TRBD1
CDR3: CAGQGVDTGELFF; DNA: TGTGCCGGACAGGGGGTTGACACCGGGGAGCTGTTTTTT; J: TRBJ2-2; size: NA; V: TRBV11-2; D: TRBD1
CDR3: CASSHASVQYF; DNA: TGTGCCAGCAGTCACGCTTCGGTCCAGTACTTC; J: TRBJ2-5; size: NA; V: TRBV6-2/TRBV6-3; D: NA
CDR3: CASSFNGYGLPEQFF; DNA: TGTGCCAGCAGCTTCAACGGGTATGGCCTGCCTGAGCAGTTCTTC; J: TRBJ2-1; size: few; V: TRBV7-9; D: NA
CDR3: CASMAGLNYGYTF; DNA: TGTGCCAGTATGGCAGGATTAAACTATGGCTACACCTTC; J: TRBJ1-2; size: once; V: TRBV19; D: NA
CDR3: CASSLPGQGINQPQHF; DNA: TGTGCCAGCAGCCTCCCGGGACAGGGAATCAATCAGCCCCAGCATTTT; J: TRBJ1-5; size: few; V: TRBV2; D: TRBD1
CDR3: CASSLDRSPGQPQHF; DNA: TGTGCCAGTAGCCTAGACCGCTCTCCGGGTCAGCCCCAGCATTTT; J: TRBJ1-5; size: few; V: TRBV19; D: NA
CDR3: CASSRQGWNSPLHF; DNA: TGTGCCAGCAGTCGACAGGGATGGAATTCACCCCTCCACTTT; J: TRBJ1-6; size: few; V: TRBV27; D: TRBD1
CDR3: CASREDRVKGQETQYF; DNA: TGTGCCAGCAGGGAGGACAGGGTCAAGGGACAAGAGACCCAGTACTTC; J: TRBJ2-5; size: NA; V: TRBV2; D: TRBD1
CDR3: CASSLPQTRSTGELFF; DNA: TGTGCCAGCAGCTTGCCGCAGACAAGAAGTACCGGGGAGCTGTTTTTT; J: TRBJ2-2; size: NA; V: TRBV5-4; D: NA
CDR3: CASSPSGLAGGTSEQYF; DNA: TGTGCCAGCAGCCCGTCGGGTCTAGCGGGGGGGACGAGCGAGCAGTACTTC; J: TRBJ2-7; size: NA; V: TRBV7-2; D: TRBD2
CDR3: CASSPGQSNNSPLHF; DNA: TGTGCCAGCTCACCAGGGCAGAGTAATAATTCACCCCTCCACTTT; J: TRBJ1-6; size: NA; V: TRBV18; D: NA
CDR3: CASSSYRGDEQYF; DNA: TGTGCCAGCAGCTCATACAGGGGAGACGAGCAGTACTTC; J: TRBJ2-7; size: NA; V: TRBV7-9; D: TRBD1
CDR3: CSASPGTVEPLHF; DNA: TGCAGTGCTAGTCCCGGGACAGTTGAACCTCTCCACTTT; J: TRBJ1-6; size: NA; V: TRBV20-1; D: TRBD1
CDR3: CASSAGLNSNTGELFF; DNA: TGCGCCAGCAGCGCCGGACTTAATTCGAACACCGGGGAGCTGTTTTTT; J: TRBJ2-2; size: NA; V: TRBV5-1; D: NA
CDR3: CASSLVGQGVTEAFF; DNA: TGCGCCAGCAGCTTGGTCGGACAGGGGGTGACTGAAGCTTTCTTT; J: TRBJ1-1; size: NA; V: TRBV5-1; D: TRBD1
CDR3: CASSPGQPNNEQFF; DNA: TGTGCCAGCTCACCAGGGCAGCCAAACAATGAGCAGTTCTTC; J: TRBJ2-1; size: NA; V: TRBV18; D: NA
CDR3: CASKQGVRGTEAFF; DNA: TGTGCCAGCAAACAAGGGGTTCGTGGCACTGAAGCTTTCTTT; J: TRBJ1-1; size: NA; V: TRBV6-6; D: NA
CDR3: CASNRGGQPQHF; DNA: TGTGCCAGCAACCGAGGGGGACAGCCCCAGCATTTT; J: TRBJ1-5; size: NA; V: TRBV6-5; D: NA
CDR3: CASSLARQGTRYNSPLHF; DNA: TGTGCCAGCAGCTTGGCAAGGCAGGGAACCAGGTATAATTCACCCCTCCACTTT; J: TRBJ1-6; size: NA; V: TRBV5-6; D: NA
CDR3: CASSTRGNTQYF; DNA: TGTGCCAGTAGTACCAGGGGGAATACGCAGTATTTT; J: TRBJ2-3; size: few; V: TRBV19; D: TRBD1
CDR3: CASSYVGGATEAFF; DNA: TGTGCCAGCAGTTACGTCGGGGGGGCCACTGAAGCTTTCTTT; J: TRBJ1-1; size: NA; V: TRBV6-5; D: NA
CDR3: CASSLAGGGSYGNEQFF; DNA: TGCGCCAGCAGCTTGGCCGGCGGCGGCTCCTACGGCAATGAGCAGTTCTTC; J: TRBJ2-1; size: NA; V: TRBV5-1; D: NA
CDR3: CATATGLEQFF; DNA: TGTGCCACCGCGACAGGGCTTGAGCAGTTCTTC; J: TRBJ2-1; size: NA; V: TRBV11-2; D: TRBD1
CDR3: CASSLNSDRADTGELFF; DNA: TGTGCCAGCAGCTTAAATTCGGACAGGGCCGACACCGGGGAGCTGTTTTTT; J: TRBJ2-2; size: NA; V: TRBV7-3; D: TRBD1
CDR3: CASSPRGLASREQYF; DNA: TGTGCCAGCAGCCCTAGGGGACTAGCGTCGCGGGAGCAGTACTTC; J: TRBJ2-7; size: NA; V: TRBV11-2; D: TRBD2
CDR3: CASSQESTRLTGELFF; DNA: TGTGCCAGCAGCCAAGAGTCGACTAGACTAACCGGGGAGCTGTTTTTT; J: TRBJ2-2; size: NA; V: TRBV4-2; D: NA
CDR3: CASTGFDEKLFF; DNA: TGTGCCAGTACAGGGTTTGATGAAAAACTGTTTTTT; J: TRBJ1-4; size: few; V: TRBV28; D: NA
CDR3: CASSPAVAVTRGTGELFF; DNA: TGTGCCAGCAGCCCGGCTGTCGCGGTTACACGGGGCACCGGGGAGCTGTTTTTT; J: TRBJ2-2; size: once; V: TRBV5-4; D: NA
CDR3: CASSEAWDRDHEQYF; DNA: TGTGCCAGCAGTGAAGCTTGGGACAGGGACCACGAGCAGTACTTC; J: TRBJ2-7; size: once; V: TRBV6-1; D: TRBD1
CDR3: CASSPDSNTDTQYF; DNA: TGTGCCAGCAGCCCGGACTCCAACACAGATACGCAGTATTTT; J: TRBJ2-3; size: NA; V: TRBV5-4; D: NA
CDR3: CASSLGGGEAFF; DNA: TGTGCCAGCAGCTTAGGCGGAGGGGAAGCTTTCTTT; J: TRBJ1-1; size: NA; V: TRBV7-6; D: NA
CDR3: CASSQGPESGELFF; DNA: TGTGCCAGCAGCCAGGGCCCCGAAAGCGGGGAGCTGTTTTTT; J: TRBJ2-2; size: NA; V: TRBV9; D: NA
CDR3: CASSVSGGAATDTQYF; DNA: TGTGCCAGCAGCGTGAGCGGGGGGGCCGCTACAGATACGCAGTATTTT; J: TRBJ2-3; size: once; V: TRBV9; D: TRBD2
CDR3: CASKLREYNSPLHF; DNA: TGTGCCAGCAAACTTCGGGAATATAATTCACCCCTCCACTTT; J: TRBJ1-6; size: NA; V: TRBV28; D: NA
CDR3: CASSRTGAWNTEAFF; DNA: TGTGCCAGCAGCAGGACAGGGGCGTGGAACACTGAAGCTTTCTTT; J: TRBJ1-1; size: once; V: TRBV27; D: TRBD1
CDR3: CASRKHTSGNTDTQYF; DNA: TGTGCCAGTAGAAAACATACTAGCGGGAACACAGATACGCAGTATTTT; J: TRBJ2-3; size: NA; V: TRBV19; D: TRBD2
CDR3: CASIPSGSTYEQYF; DNA: TGTGCCAGCATTCCTAGCGGGAGCACTTACGAGCAGTACTTC; J: TRBJ2-7; size: NA; V: TRBV2; D: TRBD2
CDR3: CASSQGTSGGARETQYF; DNA: TGCGCCAGCAGCCAAGGGACTAGCGGGGGGGCCCGGGAGACCCAGTACTTC; J: TRBJ2-5; size: NA; V: TRBV5-1; D: TRBD2
CDR3: CASSQGQQNQPQHF; DNA: TGTGCCAGCAGCCAAGGACAGCAAAATCAGCCCCAGCATTTT; J: TRBJ1-5; size: NA; V: TRBV3-1/TRBV3-2; D: NA
CDR3: CAISVRGYPYEQYF; DNA: TGTGCCATCAGTGTTCGCGGGTATCCCTACGAGCAGTACTTC; J: TRBJ2-7; size: NA; V: TRBV10-3; D: NA
CDR3: CASRSPGTKMNTEAFF; DNA: TGTGCCAGCAGATCACCCGGGACAAAGATGAACACTGAAGCTTTCTTT; J: TRBJ1-1; size: NA; V: TRBV27; D: NA
CDR3: CASSPREDEKLFF; DNA: TGTGCCAGCTCACCCCGAGAGGATGAAAAACTGTTTTTT; J: TRBJ1-4; size: NA; V: TRBV18; D: NA
CDR3: CASSQVRGLDNEKLFF; DNA: TGTGCCAGCAGCCAAGTCCGGGGTCTTGATAATGAAAAACTGTTTTTT; J: TRBJ1-4; size: NA; V: TRBV14; D: NA
CDR3: CASSVALGAGELFF; DNA: TGTGCCAGCAGCGTAGCTTTGGGAGCCGGGGAGCTGTTTTTT; J: TRBJ2-2; size: NA; V: TRBV9; D: NA
CDR3: CASSLVAAGKETQYF; DNA: TGTGCCAGCAGCTTAGTGGCGGCAGGGAAAGAGACCCAGTACTTC; J: TRBJ2-5; size: NA; V: TRBV7-8; D: NA
CDR3: CASGADYEQYF; DNA: TGTGCCTCAGGGGCTGACTACGAGCAGTACTTC; J: TRBJ2-7; size: NA; V: TRBV7-9; D: NA
CDR3: CASGQKTGGWDTEAFF; DNA: TGTGCCAGCGGACAGAAGACAGGGGGCTGGGACACTGAAGCTTTCTTT; J: TRBJ1-1; size: NA; V: TRBV7-8; D: TRBD1
CDR3: CASSLVAGDHNEQFF; DNA: TGCGCCAGCAGCTTGGTTGCGGGAGACCATAATGAGCAGTTCTTC; J: TRBJ2-1; size: NA; V: TRBV5-1; D: TRBD2
CDR3: CASRPRTGSGANVLTF; DNA: TGTGCCAGTAGGCCCAGGACAGGTTCTGGGGCCAACGTCCTGACTTTC; J: TRBJ2-6; size: NA; V: TRBV19; D: TRBD1
CDR3: CASSLSLGGLSYEQYF; DNA: TGCGCCAGCAGCTTGAGTCTAGGGGGTCTCTCCTACGAGCAGTACTTC; J: TRBJ2-7; size: NA; V: TRBV5-1; D: NA
CDR3: CASHGTHQKGTGELFF; DNA: TGTGCCAGCCATGGGACTCACCAAAAGGGCACCGGGGAGCTGTTTTTT; J: TRBJ2-2; size: NA; V: TRBV27; D: NA
CDR3: CASRSPGLASYEQYF; DNA: TGTGCCAGCAGATCCCCGGGACTAGCCTCCTACGAGCAGTACTTC; J: TRBJ2-7; size: NA; V: TRBV27; D: TRBD2
CDR3: CASLPGGTEAFF; DNA: TGTGCCAGCTTGCCAGGGGGCACTGAAGCTTTCTTT; J: TRBJ1-1; size: NA; V: TRBV18; D: TRBD1
CDR3: CASSLQGASEKLFF; DNA: TGTGCCAGCAGCCTTCAGGGCGCTAGTGAAAAACTGTTTTTT; J: TRBJ1-4; size: NA; V: TRBV28; D: NA
CDR3: CASSVAGDEQFF; DNA: TGTGCCAGCAGCGTAGCAGGCGATGAGCAGTTCTTC; J: TRBJ2-1; size: NA; V: TRBV9; D: NA
CDR3: CASSQGLAKNIQYF; DNA: TGTGCCAGCAGCCAAGGGCTAGCCAAAAACATTCAGTACTTC; J: TRBJ2-4; size: NA; V: TRBV14; D: NA